The next 17 T cell receptor beta chains were all read from a single sample in a study of CD8+ T cells in alopecia areata. Investigators isolated RNA and reverse transcribed it into cDNA to act as the sequencing template. Produced via immunoSEQ multiplex PCR; TCRdb's table is partial and in-frame only. The sample includes about 200,000 clones, approximately 60% of them seen just once. The sequenced material came from CD8+ T cells sorted from blood. Receptors were obtained from a human donor in good health.

This sequence joins TRBV29-1 and TRBJ2-1; tentatively, D is TRBD1 or TRBD2 (5 bases each). Germline V CDR1 and CDR2: SQVTM, ANQGSEA. This CDR3 spans 12 amino acids. Trimming left V 3 bases short and J 8 bases short, with 11 bases between. The CDR3, as DNA: TGCAGCGTTGAGAATGGGGACGATGAGCAGTTCTTC. Protein sequence: CSVENGDDEQFF.

The chain recombines TRBV7-6 with TRBJ2-7, with D unclear. The CDR3 covers 12 residues. Trimming cost V 4 bases and J 7 bases, with 11 bases left between them. Germline-derived CDR1 and CDR2 are SGHVS and FNYEAQ. The CDR3 nucleotides read TGTGCCAGCAGCTGGGGATCTCGGGAGCAGTACTTC. Translating gives CASSWGSREQYF.

This clone was observed a handful of times. The gene calls are TRBV7-9 and TRBJ1-1; D remains ambiguous. V dropped 1 base and J dropped 4 bases, with 13 bases sitting between them. The germline gives CDR1 SEHNR, CDR2 FQNEAQ (reference sequence). The CDR3 covers 15 residues. The CDR3 protein is CASSLVGQGITEAFF. As DNA, the CDR3 is TGTGCCAGCAGCTTAGTTGGCCAAGGGATCACTGAAGCTTTCTTT. Combining the CDR3 with reference TRBV7-9 and TRBJ1-1 gives the whole variable domain DTGVSQNPRHKITKRGQNVTFRCDPISEHNRLYWYRQTLGQGPEFLTYFQNEAQLEKSRLLSDRFSAERPKGSFSTLEIQRTEQGDSAMYLCASSLVGQGITEAFFGQGTRLTVV.

This chain uses TRBV29-1 with TRBJ1-1; unclear D gene. Trimming cost V 5 bases and J 7 bases, with 8 bases left between them. CDR1 is SQVTM, CDR2 ANQGSEA, per germline. The CDR3 covers 10 residues. The chain's CDR3 is CSVPGYEAFF. CDR3 nucleotides: TGCAGCGTTCCCGGCTATGAAGCTTTCTTT.

This clone was detected once. V is TRBV9 and J is TRBJ2-2; the D is unclear. This CDR3 region has 12 residues. Germline V gene data show CDR1 as SGDLS and CDR2 as YYNGEE. Trimming took off 0 bases at V and 6 bases at J, with 3 bases between the two ends. Here the CDR3 DNA reads TGTGCCAGCAGCGTAGACCCCGGGGAGCTGTTTTTT. It translates to CASSVDPGELFF. Supplemented by reference TRBV9 and TRBJ2-2, the full variable domain reads DSGVTQTPKHLITATGQRVTLRCSPRSGDLSVYWYQQSLDQGLQFLIQYYNGEERAKGNILERFSAQQFPDLHSELNLSSLELGDSALYFCASSVDPGELFFGEGSRLTVL.

The chain couples TRBV7-9 to TRBJ2-7; D is uncertain. The CDR3 has 15 amino acids. Germline CDR1 and CDR2: SEHNR and FQNEAQ (reference sequence). With 1 base removed from V and 3 bases from J, the gap between germline ends came to 13 bases. The CDR3 coding sequence is TGTGCCAGCAGCTTAGGAGAGTATGCCCTCTACGAGCAGTACTTC. It encodes CASSLGEYALYEQYF.

Worth noting for this clone: Other DNA variants within this sample encode the same CDR3. The chain is built from TRBV6-5 and TRBJ1-1; no clear D. Germline CDR1 reads MNHEY; CDR2 reads SVGAGI. The CDR3 covers 13 residues. V lost 1 base and J 1 base, leaving 4 bases between the germline ends. The CDR3 reads CASSYLGNTEAFF. DNA for the CDR3: TGTGCCAGCAGTTACTTGGGGAACACTGAAGCTTTCTTT.

This rearrangement joins TRBV29-1 to TRBJ1-2; D remains unclear. CDR1 is SQVTM, CDR2 ANQGSEA, per germline. CDR3 length: 14 amino acids. The ends were cut back, 2 bases at V and 4 bases at J, with 14 bases in the middle. The CDR3 sequence: CSVEPPGKLYGYTF. The CDR3 DNA reads as TGCAGCGTTGAACCCCCAGGAAAGCTCTATGGCTACACCTTC.

The chain combines TRBV5-4 with TRBJ1-2; D may be TRBD1 (6 bases). The CDR3 loop spans 14 amino acids. The germline V gene has CDR1 SGHNT and CDR2 YYREEE (reference sequence). V lost 4 bases and J 8 bases, leaving 18 bases between the germline ends. The CDR3 loop is CASSPGAGAGGYTF. The DNA for the CDR3 is TGTGCCAGCAGCCCCGGCGCGGGGGCAGGGGGCTACACCTTC. Looking up the rest from reference TRBV5-4 and TRBJ1-2 gives the full variable domain: ETGVTQSPTHLIKTRGQQVTLRCSSQSGHNTVSWYQQALGQGPQFIFQYYREEENGRGNFPPRFSGLQFPNYSSELNVNALELDDSALYLCASSPGAGAGGYTFGSGTRLTVV.

This chain uses TRBV9 with TRBJ1-2; D not resolved. V was cut by 5 bases and J by 9 bases, with 14 bases left in between. CDR1 is SGDLS and CDR2 is YYNGEE in the germline V gene. The CDR3 totals 12 residues. The CDR3 coding sequence is TGTGCCAGCAGGATGAGGACCCCGAGCTACACCTTC. Protein: CASRMRTPSYTF. The full variable domain, its missing parts supplied by reference TRBV9 and TRBJ1-2, is DSGVTQTPKHLITATGQRVTLRCSPRSGDLSVYWYQQSLDQGLQFLIQYYNGEERAKGNILERFSAQQFPDLHSELNLSSLELGDSALYFCASRMRTPSYTFGSGTRLTVV.

The chain uses TRBV5-4 and TRBJ2-7; D is perhaps TRBD2 (5 bases). Trimming pared 3 bases from V and 3 bases from J, leaving 10 bases between. The CDR3 runs to 13 residues. CDR1 and CDR2 from the germline V gene are SGHNT and YYREEE (reference sequence). The CDR3 nucleotides read TGTGCCAGCAGCTCCGGGAACAACTACGAGCAGTACTTC. Translating it yields CASSSGNNYEQYF.

This clone occurred a few times. V usage is TRBV5-6 and J usage is TRBJ2-1; tentative D call: TRBD1 (5 bases). Germline V gene lookup returns CDR1 SGHDT and CDR2 YYEEEE. There are 13 residues in the CDR3. V was shortened by 0 bases and J by 6 bases, with 7 bases between the two germline ends. CDR3 region: CASSLGRANEQFF. In DNA, the CDR3 is TGTGCCAGCAGCTTGGGCAGGGCCAATGAGCAGTTCTTC.

J is TRBJ2-7 and V is TRBV4-1, with 8 bases matching TRBD2. J was trimmed by 2 bases and V by 4 bases; bases with no gene match: 10. The CDR3 loop spans 16 amino acids. Per the germline V gene, CDR1 is MGHRA and CDR2 is YSYEKL. The CDR3 nucleotides are TGCGCCAGCAGCCCGTCGGGGAGCGGGGGTGCCTACGAGCAGTACTTC. Encoded protein: CASSPSGSGGAYEQYF.

V gene TRBV27 combines with J gene TRBJ2-7; D may correspond to TRBD1 or TRBD2 (5 bases each). Germline V lookup: CDR1 MNHEY, CDR2 SMNVEV (reference sequence). The CDR3 is 13 residues long. V was pared by 2 bases and J by 6 bases, with 11 bases between. The CDR3 bases are TGTGCCAGCAGTTTAGGGACCAGATCCGAGCAGTACTTC. It specifies CASSLGTRSEQYF.

The chain carries TRBV2 and TRBJ1-2; 8 bases agree with TRBD1. CDR3 length: 15 residues. V was clipped by 1 base and J by 2 bases; unmatched bases: 3. Germline CDR1 SNHLY, CDR2 FYNNEI. The CDR3 DNA is TGTGCCAGCAGTGAAGGCAGGGGGCTGAACTATGGCTACACCTTC. It translates to CASSEGRGLNYGYTF.

The chain has TRBV27 and TRBJ2-7, with 12 positions matching TRBD1. Germline V gene lookup returns CDR1 MNHEY and CDR2 SMNVEV (reference sequence). The CDR3 covers 14 residues. V shed 2 bases and J 5 bases; nucleotides not matched to a gene: 1. In DNA, the CDR3 is TGTGCCAGCAGTTTAGGGACAGGGGGCGACGAGCAGTACTTC. This codes for CASSLGTGGDEQYF.

The chain recombines TRBV4-1 with TRBJ2-7, with 11 bases that match TRBD2. Trimming at V came to 4 bases and at J to 3 bases, leaving 5 bases not matched to a gene. The CDR3 is 15 residues long. From germline, CDR1 is MGHRA and CDR2 YSYEKL. The DNA for the CDR3 is TGCGCCAGCAGCCCTAGCGGGGGGCTAGACTACGAGCAGTACTTC. Translation gives CASSPSGGLDYEQYF.